The TCR beta chain under discussion was sequenced for a study of human T cells and chemical hapten exposure. About the study: Patch tests applied 0.01% DPC to the upper back and were scored after 6 days. The patient population, which was mostly female, had alopecia areata, totalis or universalis. Among samples, TCR yields varied mainly because of small differences in pooled library volume.

TCRdb re-called the RACE reads through MiXCR, storing one row per CDR3 protein. The repertoire has about 84,000 distinct CDR3 sequences, roughly a tenth of them found once; the top ten carry about 5%. CDR1 and CDR2 (germline): WNHNN, SYGVQD (reference sequence). Unmatched junction bases numbered 8, after V lost 3 bases and J lost 6 bases. CDR3 length equals 14 residues. Time point described: patch test 2, 6 weeks after DPC sensitization. Specified treatment: therapeutic diphenylcyclopropenone sensitization with weekly scalp DPC. The TCR was taken from a woman in her forties or fifties with alopecia areata. Some clones in this sample may be carry-over from other donors' samples. The chain has TRBV10-1 and TRBJ2-7; 7 bases map to TRBD2. The source material was whole blood, sampled in connection with sensitization to the hapten diphenylcyclopropenone (DPC). For the CDR3, the DNA is TGCGCCAGCAGTGAAAAGCGGGAAGGGTTCGAGCAGTACTTC. It is translated as CASSEKREGFEQYF.